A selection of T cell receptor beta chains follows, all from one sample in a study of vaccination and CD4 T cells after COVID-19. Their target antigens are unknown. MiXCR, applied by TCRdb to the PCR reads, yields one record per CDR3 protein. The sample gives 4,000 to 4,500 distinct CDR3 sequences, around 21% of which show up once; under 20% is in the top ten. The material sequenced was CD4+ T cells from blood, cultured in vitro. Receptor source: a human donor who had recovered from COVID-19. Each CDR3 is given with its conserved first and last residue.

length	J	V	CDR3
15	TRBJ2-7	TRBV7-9	CASSPGLAGRYEQYF
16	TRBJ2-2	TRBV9	CASRKTGGLNTGELFF
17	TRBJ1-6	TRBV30	CAWSRDRGYSYNSPLHF
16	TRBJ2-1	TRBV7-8	CASSLVGGGRLNEQFF
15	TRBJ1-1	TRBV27	CASTLTSNRGAEAFF
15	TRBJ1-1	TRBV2	CASRALDQKNTEAFF
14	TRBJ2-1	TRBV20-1	CSAPDVSSYNEQFF
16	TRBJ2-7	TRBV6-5	CASSYSPRQPAGEQYF
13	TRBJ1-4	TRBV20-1	CSAPKGDNEKLFF
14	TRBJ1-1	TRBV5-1	CASSPPGTITEAFF
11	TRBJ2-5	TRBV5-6	CASSLEETQYF
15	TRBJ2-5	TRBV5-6	CASSLLAGVQETQYF
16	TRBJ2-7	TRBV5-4	CASSFDKLGPTHEQYF
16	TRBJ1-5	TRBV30	CAWSTLTGYGNQPQHF
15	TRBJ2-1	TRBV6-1	CASSEVDGISNEQFF
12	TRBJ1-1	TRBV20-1	CSARVTVPEAFF
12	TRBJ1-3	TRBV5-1	CASSLDRNTIYF
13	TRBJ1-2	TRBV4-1	CASSQDRLYGYTF
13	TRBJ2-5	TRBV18	CASSPGLQETQYF
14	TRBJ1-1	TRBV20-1	CSARDGQGMGEAFF
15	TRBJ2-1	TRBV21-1	CASRRRGITYNEQFF
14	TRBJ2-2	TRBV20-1	CSASGTANTGELFF
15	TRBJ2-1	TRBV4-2	CASSQDTAGANEQFF
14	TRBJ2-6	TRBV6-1	CASRTEVQANVLTF
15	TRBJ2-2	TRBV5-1	CASSLGDRASGELFF
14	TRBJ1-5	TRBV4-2	CASSQDEGTQPQHF
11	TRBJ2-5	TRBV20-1	CSASQQETQYF
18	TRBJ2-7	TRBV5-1	CASSLGLAGANPLYEQYF
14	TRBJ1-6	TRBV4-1	CASSQERSHGTVHF
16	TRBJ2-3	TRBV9	CASSVAPGRSQDTQYF
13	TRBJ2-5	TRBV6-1	CASRGGNQETQYF
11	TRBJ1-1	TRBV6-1	CASTKGEKAFF
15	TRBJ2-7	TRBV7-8	CASSLAEGLSYEQYF
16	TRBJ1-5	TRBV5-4	CASSLGTGNSDQPQHF
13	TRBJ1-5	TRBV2	CASSRDRDQPQHF
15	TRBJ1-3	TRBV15	CATSSTRGSGNTIYF
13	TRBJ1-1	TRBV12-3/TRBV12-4	CASSILMGSEAFF
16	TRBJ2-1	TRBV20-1	CSARSLAGGPYNEQFF
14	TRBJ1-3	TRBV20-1	CSARVPRSGNTIYF
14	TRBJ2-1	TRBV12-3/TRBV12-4	CASSPGLPGNEQFF
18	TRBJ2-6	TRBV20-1	CSATAPWYDRAGANVLTF
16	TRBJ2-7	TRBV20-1	CSARDHYRDRGLEQYF
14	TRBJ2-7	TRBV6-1	CASRTGVASNEQYF
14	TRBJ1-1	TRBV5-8	CASSWGRGWTEAFF
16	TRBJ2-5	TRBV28	CASSFRGRGVQETQYF
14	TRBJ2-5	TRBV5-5	CASSAGTAQETQYF
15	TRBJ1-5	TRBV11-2	CASRRTGSSNQPQHF
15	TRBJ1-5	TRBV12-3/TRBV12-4	CASSLQDSRNQPQHF
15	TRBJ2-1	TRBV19	CASSFLAGGNNEQFF
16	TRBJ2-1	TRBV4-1	CASSQDRGQGENEQFF